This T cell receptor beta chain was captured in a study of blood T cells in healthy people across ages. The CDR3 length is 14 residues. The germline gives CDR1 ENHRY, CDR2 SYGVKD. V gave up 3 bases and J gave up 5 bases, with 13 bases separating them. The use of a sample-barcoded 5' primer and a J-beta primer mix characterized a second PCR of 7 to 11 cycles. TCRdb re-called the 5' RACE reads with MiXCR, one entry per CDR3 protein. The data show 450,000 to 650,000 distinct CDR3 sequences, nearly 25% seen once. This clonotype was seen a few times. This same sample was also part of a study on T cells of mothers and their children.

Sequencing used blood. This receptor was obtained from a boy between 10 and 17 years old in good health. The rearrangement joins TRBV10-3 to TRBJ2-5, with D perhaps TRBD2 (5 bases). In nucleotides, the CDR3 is TGTGCCATCAGTGATCCCGCTACGGGGGAGACCCAGTACTTC. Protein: CAISDPATGETQYF.